The 8 T cell receptor beta chains presented below share a single source sample, sequenced in a study of T-cell reconstitution after alpha-beta-depleted transplantation in children. Researchers prepared the TCRbeta library using unique molecular identifiers, the study reports. TCRdb recomputed calls from the PCR reads with MiXCR, one row per CDR3 protein. The sample yields around 600,000 distinct CDR3 sequences, about 11% seen once. Source: PBMCs from the stem cell graft donor, taken from the stem cell graft. The receptors stem from a human donor who donated a stem cell graft to a child with acute myeloid leukemia.

The CDR3 DNA follows: TGCAGTGCTAGTAGCACTGGTAACTATGGCTACACCTTC. Protein sequence: CSASSTGNYGYTF. The chain links TRBV20-1 to TRBJ1-2; D not resolved. The CDR3 consists of 13 residues. From germline, CDR1 is DFQATT and CDR2 SNEGSKA (reference sequence). Trimming took off 3 bases at V and 1 base at J, with 9 bases between the two ends.

The V call is TRBV29-1, the J call TRBJ2-1; 9 bases are shared with TRBD1. V shed 7 bases and J 5 bases; nucleotides not matched to a gene: 9. There are 14 residues in the CDR3. Per germline, CDR1 SQVTM and CDR2 ANQGSEA. The CDR3 DNA is TGCAGCGACCTCCGGGACAGGGATAACAATGAGCAGTTCTTC. This codes for CSDLRDRDNNEQFF.

The chain has TRBV5-1 and TRBJ2-5; TRBD1 or TRBD2 may be the D gene (5 bases each). The germline V gene encodes CDR1 SGHRS and CDR2 YFSETQ. The CDR3 has 15 amino acids. Trimming pared 3 bases from V and 5 bases from J, leaving 17 bases between. The CDR3 bases are TGCGCCAGCAGCTATGGGACCCCATTAGGGGAGACCCAGTACTTC. This codes for CASSYGTPLGETQYF.

The chain couples TRBV6-5 to TRBJ2-1; tentative D call: TRBD2 (7 bases). Germline V gives CDR1 MNHEY, CDR2 SVGAGI. This CDR3 is built from 15 residues. The V end was cut by 5 bases, the J end by 5 bases, with 16 bases between. CDR3 DNA: TGTGCCAGCAGTACTGGGGGGGGCCATCACAATGAGCAGTTCTTC. Its translation: CASSTGGGHHNEQFF.

This clonotype showed up just a few times. This chain uses TRBV27 with TRBJ2-5; 13 nucleotides align to TRBD2. V lost 5 bases to trimming and J lost 2 bases; unmatched junction nucleotides: 5. The CDR3 contains 16 residues. Germline V gene sequence: CDR1 MNHEY, CDR2 SMNVEV (reference sequence). CDR3 sequence reads: CASSLGTSGIQETQYF. The CDR3 region has the DNA TGTGCCAGCAGTCTAGGGACTAGCGGGATACAAGAGACCCAGTACTTC.

This clonotype was observed at least ten times. V is TRBV7-3 and J is TRBJ1-4, with TRBD1 matching 12 bases. The V segment lost 4 bases and the J segment 6 bases; nucleotides outside the gene matches: 9. This CDR3 comprises 17 residues. The germline V gene encodes CDR1 SGHTA and CDR2 FQGTGA. The CDR3 region is CASSSGTGGFADEKLFF. The CDR3 DNA reads as TGTGCCAGCAGCTCCGGGACAGGGGGCTTCGCGGATGAAAAACTGTTTTTT.

This clonotype was seen a few times. CDR3 amino acids: CSAGGASGRVSEQFF. For the CDR3, the DNA is TGCAGTGCCGGCGGGGCTAGCGGGAGGGTAAGCGAGCAGTTCTTC. The rearrangement joins TRBV20-1 to TRBJ2-1; 12 positions agree with TRBD2. CDR1 DFQATT and CDR2 SNEGSKA come from the germline V gene (reference sequence). CDR3 length: 15 residues. Unmatched junction bases numbered 13, after V lost 6 bases and J lost 10 bases.

This clonotype was counted between two and nine times. The chain has TRBV28 and TRBJ2-2; D remains ambiguous. The CDR3 is 13 residues long. Germline values: CDR1 MDHEN, CDR2 SYDVKM. V was cut by 7 bases and J by 2 bases, with 8 bases left in between. CDR3 in amino acids: CASTGPNTGELFF. The CDR3 nucleotides read TGTGCCAGCACCGGCCCTAACACCGGGGAGCTGTTTTTT.